In this sample, the clone carrying this T cell receptor (beta chain) turned up once. The target antigen is unknown. The PCR made use of 60 Vbeta and 13 Jbeta primers. The assay was immunoSEQ multiplex PCR, and TCRdb's table has in-frame clones only and misses some. The table records around 210,000 clones, approximately 79% of them present only once. This specimen belongs to a study of cytomegalovirus exposure and HLA in healthy donors. Study background: Previous work identified roughly 120 million unique TCR beta sequences from 200 million or so T cells. A data release that came early held some 84 million unique TCRs from HLA-typed donors.

Trimming left V 3 bases short and J 6 bases short, with 10 bases between. The CDR3 has 13 amino acids. Germline-derived CDR1 and CDR2 are MDHEN and SYDVKM. Overall study results and limits: While the bulk of TCR sequences proved rare, some public TCRs turned up in many donors. Later work found that TCR association rates differed between HLA loci; DRB1 had the most and HLA-C the fewest.

The sequence was obtained from a man aged 45-65 years in good health and CMV-seronegative. The chain joins TRBV28 to TRBJ2-3, with D perhaps TRBD2 (6 bases). Sequenced: PBMCs. CDR3 residues: CASSLGLRDTQYF. The CDR3 nucleotides are TGTGCCAGCAGTTTGGGACTGCGGGATACGCAGTATTTT. The full variable domain, in which reference TRBV28 and TRBJ2-3 provide the parts outside the CDR3, is DVKVTQSSRYLVKRTGEKVFLECVQDMDHENMFWYRQDPGLGLRLIYFSYDVKMKEKGDIPEGYSVSREKKERFSLILESASTNQTSMYLCASSLGLRDTQYFGPGTRLTVL.